Sequencing of this TCR beta chain was carried out in a study of blood T cell repertoires in COVID-19 (dated by TCRdb to 2020 to 2022). About the study as a whole: Samples from collaborators originated in the United States, Italy and Spain and spanned both the acute and convalescent phases of COVID-19. The dataset comprised deeply sampled blood TCRbeta repertoires from subjects exposed to, actively infected with, or recovered from COVID-19. A freely available public database, intended as a resource for researchers studying the immune response to SARS-CoV-2, is where the repertoires were released. Where available, HLA class I and class II types were taken from metadata supplied by the sample provider and were not determined by assay-based typing. The samples were drawn from two sources: the first 160 participants of the ongoing ImmuneRACE study, and about 1,300 subjects contributed by 6 global collaborators. Nearly every sample came with metadata listing a de-identified subject ID, COVID-19 status, age in years and sex. The material from the prospective study consisted of cDNA or gDNA derived from T cells, B-cell-depleted T cells, or PBMCs.

The paper as a whole reports these results and caveats: The amount of clinical and demographic metadata varied by source and participant and was provided uncurated.

For this clone: Its antigen target is currently unknown. The input lacks base qualities; no much larger clone sits a single base away.

TCRbeta CDR3 regions were amplified from genomic DNA using the immunoSEQ Assay, a bias-controlled multiplex PCR. The study's own analysis went as follows. The number of nucleated cells in each sample was estimated by amplification of reference gene primers within the assay. Sequence reads were collapsed and filtered to measure the absolute abundance of every unique TCRbeta CDR3 rearrangement. For each sample, productive Simpson clonality was calculated by taking the square root of Simpson's diversity index across productive rearrangements. As stored in TCRdb, this immuneACCESS dataset retains in-frame rearrangements with V and J assigned. A fraction of the clones does not appear; measured against another copy, unresolved V genes explain less than half of the discrepancy, and the remainder lacks a known reason. Clone size and V and J calls were adopted from that table, with D and trimming inferred from the DNA. In this sample the table shows around 260,000 clones, over 65% of which occur a single time. The ten largest clones take up over 4.5% of the sample.

Another Seattle source contributed samples from volunteer blood donors who had recovered from COVID-19. Whole blood was collected in K2EDTA tubes by collaborating institutions according to the institutions' own protocols. For TCRbeta analysis, collaborator samples were shipped as frozen whole blood, as isolated PBMCs, or as DNA extracted from either sample type. The sequenced sample consisted of peripheral blood. The TCR was taken from a man aged 55-75 years who had recovered from COVID-19.

Here the CDR3 is given as CATSREVAGLASNEQFF. The nucleotide sequence reads as follows: TGTGCCACCAGCAGAGAGGTGGCGGGACTAGCCTCGAATGAGCAGTTCTTC. This receptor chain uses TRBV15 and TRBJ2-1, with 9 bases matching TRBD2. CDR3 length: 17 amino acids, cysteine to phenylalanine. This entry keeps only the CDR3 DNA: 51 bases, framed from base 1. The junction shows trimming of 0 bases on V and 7 bases on J, and the gene matches do not reach 10 bases of it. Sequences LNHNV (CDR1) and YYDKDF (CDR2) are obtained from the germline V gene (reference sequence).